The 23 T cell receptor beta chains below come from one sample, sequenced in a study of low-dose radiotherapy and immunotherapy resistance in tumors. TRAV- and TRBV-specific primers, spanning alpha and beta chains, primed first-strand cDNA. The TCRs were subjected to amplification over approximately 20 PCR cycles employing a constant-region primer in conjunction with a V-primer adapter. MiXCR was run by TCRdb on the reads, yielding one entry per CDR3 protein. The data contain tens of thousands of distinct CDR3 sequences, roughly a sixth of them singletons. Regarding time point: before trial treatment. The sample consisted of PBMCs, taken before treatment. The receptors here all came from a male donor with prostate cancer.

By sample fraction, this clonotype is medium-sized. DNA for the CDR3: TGTGCCAGCAGCTTGGCAGGGGGCCCGAGTCAGCCCCAGCATTTT. Translating it yields CASSLAGGPSQPQHF. This chain connects TRBV5-6 to TRBJ1-5; TRBD1 agrees at 8 bases. The ends lost 0 bases at V and 6 bases at J; junction bases unmatched: 5. The CDR3 loop spans 15 amino acids. Looked up from germline, CDR1 is SGHDT and CDR2 is YYEEEE.

This clonotype was recorded at least ten times. V is TRBV28 and J is TRBJ1-6; 10 nucleotides align to TRBD1. Germline V CDR1 and CDR2: MDHEN, SYDVKM. The length of the CDR3 is 15 residues. Trimming removed 2 bases from V and 13 bases from J; junction bases left unmatched: 8. The CDR3 protein is CASSLTRQGASPLHF. Written as DNA, the CDR3 is TGTGCCAGCAGTTTAACCCGACAGGGGGCTTCTCCCCTCCACTTT.

This clonotype has ten or more counts. This rearrangement joins TRBV12-3 or TRBV12-4 to TRBJ2-5; D gene uncertain. There are 15 residues in the CDR3. V was clipped by 2 bases and J by 2 bases, with 12 bases between them. The CDR3 sequence: CASSLTGGVQETQYF. The CDR3 DNA is TGTGCCAGCAGTTTAACGGGTGGTGTTCAAGAGACCCAGTACTTC.

The chain uses TRBV7-2 and TRBJ1-3; D is ambiguous. CDR3 length equals 15 residues. The V end lost 5 bases, the J end lost 0 bases, and 11 bases lay between the germline ends. Germline assignment: CDR1 SGHTA and CDR2 FQGNSA. CDR3: CASSEDGNSGNTIYF. CDR3 in DNA: TGTGCCAGCAGCGAAGACGGGAACTCTGGAAACACCATATATTTT.

There are many counts of this clonotype. The rearrangement uses TRBV6-5 and TRBJ2-7; tentatively, D is TRBD2 (6 bases). This CDR3 is built from 12 residues. The V gene's germline CDR1 is MNHEY and CDR2 SVGAGI. Trimming took off 5 bases at V and 7 bases at J, with 12 bases between the two ends. The CDR3 region has the DNA TGTGCCAGCAGTCCGACTAGGGATGAGCAGTACTTC. This encodes CASSPTRDEQYF.

This chain links TRBV29-1 with TRBJ2-5, with 10 bases lining up with TRBD1. Per germline, CDR1 SQVTM and CDR2 ANQGSEA. Germline trimming cut 4 bases from V and 4 bases from J; bases unmatched to any gene: 6. This CDR3 has 14 amino acids. The CDR3 region is CSVGPRDRGETQYF. The CDR3 DNA reads as TGCAGCGTTGGACCCCGGGACAGGGGAGAGACCCAGTACTTC.

This clonotype appeared many times. J is TRBJ2-5 and V is TRBV7-2; no firm D call. With 5 bases removed from V and 5 bases from J, the gap between germline ends came to 18 bases. Germline CDR1 is SGHTA and CDR2 is FQGNSA. CDR3 length: 15 amino acids. The CDR3 DNA sequence: TGTGCCAGCAGCCCCTTGGCTAGGATGGGGGAGACCCAGTACTTC. Protein sequence: CASSPLARMGETQYF.

This clonotype was recorded at least ten times. This chain joins TRBV9 and TRBJ2-3; tentatively, D is TRBD2 (7 bases). With 0 bases removed from V and 3 bases from J, the gap between germline ends came to 11 bases. Germline values: CDR1 SGDLS, CDR2 YYNGEE. This CDR3 is built from 15 residues. In DNA form, the CDR3 reads TGTGCCAGCAGCGTAGGGGGGGGCCTTACAGATACGCAGTATTTT. Translating it yields CASSVGGGLTDTQYF.

This clonotype was observed at least ten times. The chain combines TRBV5-1 with TRBJ1-6; D may be TRBD1 (5 bases). Per germline, CDR1 SGHRS and CDR2 YFSETQ. Between the trimmed V and J ends, which lost 4 bases and 10 bases, there was a span of 15 bases. This CDR3 region has 14 residues. The CDR3 DNA is TGCGCCAGCAGCCCCACCGAGGGGAGCTCACCCCTCCACTTT. It translates to CASSPTEGSSPLHF. Variable domain in full (rest from reference TRBV5-1 and TRBJ1-6): KAGVTQTPRYLIKTRGQQVTLSCSPISGHRSVSWYQQTPGQGLQFLFEYFSETQRNKGNFPGRFSGRQFSNSRSEMNVSTLELGDSALYLCASSPTEGSSPLHFGNGTRLTVT.

V is TRBV12-3 or TRBV12-4 and J is TRBJ2-7; 10 positions match TRBD1. CDR3 length: 14 residues. J was trimmed by 5 bases and V by 5 bases; bases with no gene match: 6. The CDR3 nucleotides read TGTGCCAGCAGTGCGACAGGGGGCAAAAACGAGCAGTACTTC. This sequence encodes CASSATGGKNEQYF.

CDR3 region: CASPPGGQGYGYTF. CDR3 coding DNA: TGTGCCAGCCCGCCTGGGGGACAGGGCTATGGCTACACCTTC. J is TRBJ1-2 and V is TRBV21-1; the table's TRBD1 call for D was not verified on the DNA. TRBV21-1 is a documented pseudogene. The CDR3 is 14 residues long.

J is TRBJ2-3 and V is TRBV5-8; perhaps D is TRBD1 or TRBD2 (5 bases each). V lost 3 bases, J lost 5 bases, and 13 bases lay in between. Germline-derived CDR1 and CDR2 are SGHTS and YDEGEE. The length of the CDR3 is 14 residues. The DNA for the CDR3 is TGTGCCAGCAGCTCCCCTACTGGGGGAGATACGCAGTATTTT. Translated: CASSSPTGGDTQYF.

This clonotype was detected ten times or more. V and J are TRBV2 and TRBJ2-4; D might be TRBD2 (6 bases). Per germline, CDR1 SNHLY and CDR2 FYNNEI. The V and J ends lost 7 bases and 8 bases respectively, with 9 bases between them. The CDR3 is 11 residues long. CDR3 nucleotide sequence: TGTGCCAGCATAGGGGAGGACATTCAGTACTTC. This translates into CASIGEDIQYF.

This clonotype occurred many times. The CDR3 nucleotides are TGTGCCAGCAGCCAAGGGGACAGAACTGAAGCTTTCTTT. This encodes CASSQGDRTEAFF. The rearrangement links TRBV3-1 to TRBJ1-1, with TRBD1 matching over 7 bases. The CDR3 has 13 residues. Germline assignment: CDR1 LGHDT and CDR2 YNNKEL (reference sequence). The V gene end was trimmed by 1 base and the J gene end by 5 bases; junction bases not matched to a gene: 1.

There are many counts of this clonotype. The rearrangement joins TRBV5-5 to TRBJ1-1; no definite D call. Germline CDR1 is SGHKS and CDR2 is YYEKEE (reference sequence). CDR3 size: 12 residues. The V and J ends lost 4 bases and 6 bases respectively, with 10 bases between them. The CDR3 DNA sequence: TGTGCCAGCAGCGGGTTAGTCGCTGAAGCTTTCTTT. It translates to CASSGLVAEAFF.

This clonotype was picked up many times. The chain employs TRBV20-1 and TRBJ2-1; TRBD2 matches 10 bases. Germline values: CDR1 DFQATT, CDR2 SNEGSKA (reference sequence). This CDR3 contains 16 residues. J was trimmed by 2 bases and V by 4 bases; bases with no gene match: 8. The DNA for the CDR3 is TGCAGTGCTAAGGACCTAACTAGCGGGGCCTACAATGAGCAGTTCTTC. It encodes CSAKDLTSGAYNEQFF.

This clonotype was counted at least ten times. CDR3 coding DNA: TGTGCCAGCAGCGTAGGACTAGCGGGTTACACAGATACGCAGTATTTT. Translating it yields CASSVGLAGYTDTQYF. The rearrangement joins TRBV9 to TRBJ2-3, with 10 bases fitting TRBD2. V lost 0 bases to trimming and J lost 2 bases; unmatched junction nucleotides: 3. Germline V gene sequence: CDR1 SGDLS, CDR2 YYNGEE. CDR3 length: 16 residues.

This clonotype was observed many times. The chain couples TRBV20-1 to TRBJ2-5, with 7 bases fitting TRBD2. CDR3 length equals 15 residues. With V trimmed by 2 bases and J by 1 base, 7 bases remained unmatched. Germline CDR1 reads DFQATT; CDR2 reads SNEGSKA (reference sequence). CDR3 amino acids: CSARLSSGIQETQYF. CDR3 in DNA: TGCAGTGCTAGACTGTCTAGCGGAATCCAAGAGACCCAGTACTTC.

For this clonotype: It differs at one base from a far larger clone, so likely a read error. The rearrangement uses TRBV5-6 and TRBJ2-5; D possibly corresponds to TRBD2 (6 bases). Trimming stripped 1 base from V and 11 bases from J, with 24 bases between. CDR3 length equals 16 residues. Germline CDR1 is SGHDT and CDR2 is YYEEEE. The CDR3 loop is CASSLFGGRRGSEQYF. In DNA form, the CDR3 reads TGTGCCAGCAGCTTGTTTGGAGGGAGGAGGGGAAGTGAGCAGTACTTC.

The chain links TRBV6-2 or TRBV6-3 to TRBJ2-7; D may be TRBD1 or TRBD2 (5 bases each). The CDR3 is 14 residues long. Trimming took 5 bases from V and 6 from J, leaving 17 bases between them. Germline assignment: CDR1 MNHEY and CDR2 SVGEGT. CDR3 DNA: TGTGCCAGCAGTGAATGGGCTGGGGGAACCGAGCAGTACTTC. Protein sequence: CASSEWAGGTEQYF.

This clonotype was counted at least ten times. The V and J genes are TRBV7-9 and TRBJ2-5; TRBD1 is a possible D gene (6 bases). From germline, CDR1 is SEHNR and CDR2 FQNEAQ (reference sequence). The CDR3 has 14 residues. V lost 5 bases and J 4 bases, leaving 14 bases between the germline ends. CDR3 DNA sequence: TGTGCCAGCAGCCGGGATACAGGGACAGAGACCCAGTACTTC. It yields the protein CASSRDTGTETQYF.

This clonotype has at least ten counts. This chain connects TRBV5-6 to TRBJ1-1; possibly TRBD1 for D (5 bases). The CDR3 consists of 13 residues. Germline CDR1 SGHDT, CDR2 YYEEEE. V was shortened by 3 bases and J by 5 bases, with 11 bases between the two germline ends. The CDR3 spells CASSSQGWTEAFF. DNA of the CDR3: TGTGCCAGCAGCTCCCAGGGTTGGACTGAAGCTTTCTTT. The full variable domain, with the rest looked up from reference TRBV5-6 and TRBJ1-1, is DAGVTQSPTHLIKTRGQQVTLRCSPKSGHDTVSWYQQALGQGPQFIFQYYEEEERQRGNFPDRFSGHQFPNYSSELNVNALLLGDSALYLCASSSQGWTEAFFGQGTRLTVV.

In the case of this clonotype: This may arise from a read error, as a much more abundant clone is one base away. This chain uses TRBV6-5 with TRBJ2-7; TRBD1 matches at 7 bases. The CDR3 length is 12 residues. Germline values: CDR1 MNHEY, CDR2 SVGAGI. The DNA for the CDR3 is TGTGCCAGCAGCCCAGACAGGGACGAGCAGTGCTTC. Protein sequence: CASSPDRDEQCF.